This T cell receptor (beta chain) was observed in a study of T cell responses to AZD1222 COVID-19 vaccine. TCRdb's table, derived via immunoSEQ multiplex PCR, lists solely in-frame clones and lacks some. The sample has around 96,000 clones, nearly 90% seen once. The V end lost 5 bases, the J end lost 4 bases, and 6 bases lay between the germline ends. Germline V gene sequence: CDR1 LNHDA, CDR2 SQIVND (reference sequence). The CDR3 is made up of 12 amino acids. The chain combines TRBV19 with TRBJ1-5; weak D call: TRBD1 (5 bases). This clonotype was obtained from an adult in good health. The source material was peripheral blood, sampled on day 0 of AZD1222 vaccination. CDR3 sequence (DNA): TGTGCCAGTAGTCCAGGGAATCAGCCCCAGCATTTT. Translated: CASSPGNQPQHF.